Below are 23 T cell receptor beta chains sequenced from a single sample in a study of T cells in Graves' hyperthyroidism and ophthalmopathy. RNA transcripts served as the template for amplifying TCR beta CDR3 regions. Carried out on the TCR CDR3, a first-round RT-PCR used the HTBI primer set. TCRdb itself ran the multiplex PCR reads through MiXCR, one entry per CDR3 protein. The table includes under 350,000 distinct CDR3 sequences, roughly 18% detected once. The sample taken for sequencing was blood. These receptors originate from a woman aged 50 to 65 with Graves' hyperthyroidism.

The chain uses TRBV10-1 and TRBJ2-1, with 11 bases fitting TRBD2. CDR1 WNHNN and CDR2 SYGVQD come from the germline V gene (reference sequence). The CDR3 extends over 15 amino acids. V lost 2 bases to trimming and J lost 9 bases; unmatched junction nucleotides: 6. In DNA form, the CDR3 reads TGCGCCAGCAGTGAGGGTAGCGGGGGGGCGGGTGAGCAGTTCTTC. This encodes CASSEGSGGAGEQFF.

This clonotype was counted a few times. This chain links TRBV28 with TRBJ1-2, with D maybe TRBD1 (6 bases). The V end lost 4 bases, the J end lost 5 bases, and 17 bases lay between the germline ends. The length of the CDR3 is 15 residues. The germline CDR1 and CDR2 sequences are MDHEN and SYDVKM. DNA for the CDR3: TGTGCCAGCAGTTCTTCTGAGGGGGGCGCGTATGGCTACACCTTC. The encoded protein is CASSSSEGGAYGYTF.

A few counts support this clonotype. DNA of the CDR3: TGCGCCAGCGGACGACAGGGGTTCCCAGATACGCAGTATTTT. As protein: CASGRQGFPDTQYF. The chain combines TRBV5-1 with TRBJ2-3; 8 bases agree with TRBD1. The CDR3 covers 14 residues. The germline V gene has CDR1 SGHRS and CDR2 YFSETQ. V was clipped by 7 bases and J by 4 bases; unmatched bases: 8.

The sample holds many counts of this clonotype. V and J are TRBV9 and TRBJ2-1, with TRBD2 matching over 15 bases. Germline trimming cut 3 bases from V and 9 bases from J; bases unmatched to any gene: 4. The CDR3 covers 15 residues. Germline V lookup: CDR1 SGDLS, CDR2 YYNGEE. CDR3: CASSAGLAGGLEQFF. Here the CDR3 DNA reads TGTGCCAGCAGCGCCGGACTAGCGGGAGGGCTTGAGCAGTTCTTC. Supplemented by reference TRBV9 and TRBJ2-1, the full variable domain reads DSGVTQTPKHLITATGQRVTLRCSPRSGDLSVYWYQQSLDQGLQFLIQYYNGEERAKGNILERFSAQQFPDLHSELNLSSLELGDSALYFCASSAGLAGGLEQFFGPGTRLTVL.

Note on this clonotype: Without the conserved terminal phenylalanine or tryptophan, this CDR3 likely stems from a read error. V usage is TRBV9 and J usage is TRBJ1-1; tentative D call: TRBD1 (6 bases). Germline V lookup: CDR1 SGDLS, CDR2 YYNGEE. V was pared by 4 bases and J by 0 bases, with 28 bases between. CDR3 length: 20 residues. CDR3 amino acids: CASSHGPSQGRSGMNTEAFL. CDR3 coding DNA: TGTGCCAGCAGCCACGGACCCTCTCAGGGGAGATCGGGAATGAACACTGAAGCTTTCCTT.

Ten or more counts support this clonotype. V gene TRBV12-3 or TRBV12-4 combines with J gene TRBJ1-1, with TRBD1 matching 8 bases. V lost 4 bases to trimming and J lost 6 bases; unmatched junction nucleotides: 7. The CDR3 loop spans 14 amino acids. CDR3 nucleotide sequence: TGTGCCAGCAGTTCCCGGACAGGGTCAGCTGAAGCTTTCTTT. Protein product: CASSSRTGSAEAFF.

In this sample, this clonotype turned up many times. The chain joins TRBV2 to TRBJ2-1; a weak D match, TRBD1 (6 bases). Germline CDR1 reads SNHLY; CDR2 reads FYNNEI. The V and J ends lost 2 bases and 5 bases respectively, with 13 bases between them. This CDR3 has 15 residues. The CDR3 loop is CASSESAQGNNEQFF. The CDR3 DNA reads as TGTGCCAGCAGTGAATCAGCACAGGGCAACAATGAGCAGTTCTTC. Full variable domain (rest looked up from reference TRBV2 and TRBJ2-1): EPEVTQTPSHQVTQMGQEVILRCVPISNHLYFYWYRQILGQKVEFLVSFYNNEISEKSEIFDDQFSVERPDGSNFTLKIRSTKLEDSAMYFCASSESAQGNNEQFFGPGTRLTVL.

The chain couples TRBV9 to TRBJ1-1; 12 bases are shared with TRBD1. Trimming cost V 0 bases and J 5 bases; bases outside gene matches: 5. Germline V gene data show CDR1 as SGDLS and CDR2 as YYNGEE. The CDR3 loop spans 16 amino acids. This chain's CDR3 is CASSVARDRGRTEAFF. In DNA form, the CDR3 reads TGTGCCAGCAGCGTAGCTCGGGACAGGGGGCGGACTGAAGCTTTCTTT.

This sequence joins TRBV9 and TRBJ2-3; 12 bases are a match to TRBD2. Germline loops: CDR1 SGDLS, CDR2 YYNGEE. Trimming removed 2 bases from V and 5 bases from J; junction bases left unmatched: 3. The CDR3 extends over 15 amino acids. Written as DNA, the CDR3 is TGTGCCAGCAGCGTGACTAGCGGGAGTCTAGATACGCAGTATTTT. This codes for CASSVTSGSLDTQYF.

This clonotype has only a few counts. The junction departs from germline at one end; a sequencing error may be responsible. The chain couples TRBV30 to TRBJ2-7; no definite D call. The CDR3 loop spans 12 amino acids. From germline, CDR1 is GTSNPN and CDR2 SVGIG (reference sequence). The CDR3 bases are TGTGCCTGGAGTGTCGGCGGCTACGAGCAGTATTTC. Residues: CAWSVGGYEQYF.

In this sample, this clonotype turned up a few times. The CDR3 DNA is TGTGCCAGCAGCCCGGCGACTCGCGGGAGGGTACCTATAACCTACGAGCAGTACGTC. This sequence encodes CASSPATRGRVPITYEQYV. The rearrangement uses TRBV7-8 and TRBJ2-7; TRBD2 matches at 9 bases. Per germline, CDR1 SGHVS and CDR2 FQNEAQ. The CDR3 loop spans 19 amino acids. V lost 5 bases to trimming and J lost 2 bases; unmatched junction nucleotides: 19.

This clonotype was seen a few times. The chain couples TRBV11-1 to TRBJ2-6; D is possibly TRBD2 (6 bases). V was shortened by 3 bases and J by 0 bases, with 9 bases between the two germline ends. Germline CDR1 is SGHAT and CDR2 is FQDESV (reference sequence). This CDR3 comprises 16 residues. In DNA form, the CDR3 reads TGTGCCAGCAGCTTGGAGGGCAGCTCTGGGGCCAACGTCCTGACTTTC. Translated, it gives CASSLEGSSGANVLTF.

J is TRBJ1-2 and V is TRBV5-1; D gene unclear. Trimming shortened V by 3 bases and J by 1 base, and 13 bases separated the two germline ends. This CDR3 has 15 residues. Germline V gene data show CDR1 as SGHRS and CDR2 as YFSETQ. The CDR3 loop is CASSSLTEDNYGYTF. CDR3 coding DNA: TGCGCCAGCAGCTCCCTGACGGAAGATAACTATGGCTACACCTTC.

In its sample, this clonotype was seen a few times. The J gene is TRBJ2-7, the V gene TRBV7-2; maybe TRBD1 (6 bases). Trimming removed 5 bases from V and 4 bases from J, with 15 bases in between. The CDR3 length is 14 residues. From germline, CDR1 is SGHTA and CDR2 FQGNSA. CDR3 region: CASSDRRGPYEQYF. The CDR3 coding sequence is TGTGCCAGCAGCGACAGGCGAGGCCCATACGAGCAGTACTTC.

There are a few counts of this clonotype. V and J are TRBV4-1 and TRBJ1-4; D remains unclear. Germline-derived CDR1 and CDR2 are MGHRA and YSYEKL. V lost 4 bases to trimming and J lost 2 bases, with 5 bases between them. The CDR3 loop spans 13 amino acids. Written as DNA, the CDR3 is TGCGCCAGCAGCCGGCTTACTAATGAAAAACTGTTTTTT. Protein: CASSRLTNEKLFF.

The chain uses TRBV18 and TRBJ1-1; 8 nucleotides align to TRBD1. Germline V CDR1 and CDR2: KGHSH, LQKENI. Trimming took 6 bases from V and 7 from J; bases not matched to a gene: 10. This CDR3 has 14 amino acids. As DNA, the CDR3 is TGTGCCAGCTCCCGATACAGGGACAGGCGTGAAGCTTTCTTT. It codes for CASSRYRDRREAFF.

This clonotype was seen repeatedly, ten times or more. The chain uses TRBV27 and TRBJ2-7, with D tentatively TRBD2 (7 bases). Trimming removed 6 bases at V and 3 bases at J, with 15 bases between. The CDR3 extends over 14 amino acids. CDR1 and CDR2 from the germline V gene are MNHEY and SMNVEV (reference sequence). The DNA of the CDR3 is TGTGCCAGCAGACCGGGGGGCGGGAGCTACGAGCAGTACTTC. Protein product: CASRPGGGSYEQYF.

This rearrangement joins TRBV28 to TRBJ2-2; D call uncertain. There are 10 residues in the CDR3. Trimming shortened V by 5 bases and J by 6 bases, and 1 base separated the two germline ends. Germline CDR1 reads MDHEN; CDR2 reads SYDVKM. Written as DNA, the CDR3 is TGTGCCAGCAGTCCCGGGGAGCTGTTTTTT. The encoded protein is CASSPGELFF.

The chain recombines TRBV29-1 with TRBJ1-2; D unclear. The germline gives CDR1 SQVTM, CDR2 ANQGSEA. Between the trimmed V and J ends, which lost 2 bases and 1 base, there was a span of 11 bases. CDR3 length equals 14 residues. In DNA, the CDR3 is TGCAGCGTTGAAAGCCTCATGCATAACTATGGCTACACCTTC. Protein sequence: CSVESLMHNYGYTF.

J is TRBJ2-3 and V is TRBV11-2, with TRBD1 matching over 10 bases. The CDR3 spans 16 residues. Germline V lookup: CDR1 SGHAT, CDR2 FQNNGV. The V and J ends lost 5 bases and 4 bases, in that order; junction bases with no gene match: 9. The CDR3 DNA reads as TGTGCCAGCAGCAAACGACAGGGGGCTTTCGCAGATACGCAGTATTTT. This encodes CASSKRQGAFADTQYF.

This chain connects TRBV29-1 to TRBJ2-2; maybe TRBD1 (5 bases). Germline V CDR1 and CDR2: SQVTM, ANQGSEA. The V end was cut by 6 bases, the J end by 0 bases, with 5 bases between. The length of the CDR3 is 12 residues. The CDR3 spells CSVGPNTGELFF. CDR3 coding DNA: TGCAGCGTGGGGCCGAACACCGGGGAGCTGTTTTTT.

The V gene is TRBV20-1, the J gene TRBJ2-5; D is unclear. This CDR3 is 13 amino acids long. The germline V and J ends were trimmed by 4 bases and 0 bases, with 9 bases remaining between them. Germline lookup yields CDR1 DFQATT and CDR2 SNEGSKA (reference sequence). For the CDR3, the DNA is TGCAGTGCTAATTCGGAGTACCAAGAGACCCAGTACTTC. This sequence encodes CSANSEYQETQYF.

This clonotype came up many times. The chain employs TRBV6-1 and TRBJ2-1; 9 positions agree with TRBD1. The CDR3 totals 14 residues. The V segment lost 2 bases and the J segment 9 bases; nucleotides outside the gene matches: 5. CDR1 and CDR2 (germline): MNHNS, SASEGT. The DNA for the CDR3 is TGTGCCAGCAGTGAAATCGGACAGGGGTTTGAGCAGTTCTTC. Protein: CASSEIGQGFEQFF.